The present T cell receptor (beta chain) was sequenced within a study of human T cells and chemical hapten exposure. Individual cDNA molecules had unique molecular identifiers attached to them by the library. Per the authors' pipeline: Sample-level TCR yields exhibited a median of around 93,000, with a range of 23,224 to 690,600. TCRdb ran MiXCR on the RACE reads and lists one entry per CDR3 protein. The V and J calls and clone size come from TCRdb's table, not from the authors' own analysis. Among some 93,000 distinct CDR3 sequences listed, approximately 8.2% were seen once. Germline V gives CDR1 SGHTA, CDR2 FQGNSA. This CDR3 contains 15 residues. With 2 bases clipped from V and 5 bases from J, the junction kept 6 bases outside the gene matches. Study outcomes and limitations: Sensitizing to DPC left TCRs with a frequency above 1 in 1000 unaltered.

Time point meaning: healthy volunteer bleed at 2 weeks. It was from unfractionated whole blood that total RNA was extracted. Concerning this clonotype itself: Its antigen remains unidentified.

The V call is TRBV7-2, the J call TRBJ2-3; the match to TRBD1 covers 8 bases. The specimen was whole blood. This receptor was obtained from a female donor in good health. Some clones in this sample may be carry-over from other donors' samples. In nucleotides, the CDR3 is TGTGCCAGCAGCTTAAGGCAGGGGGCCGGAGATACGCAGTATTTT. Translation: CASSLRQGAGDTQYF.